The following is a TCR beta chain sequence with its context. The data are from a study of control samples from healthy donors and cancer patients. This CDR3 is built from 15 residues. V shed 4 bases and J 0 bases; nucleotides not matched to a gene: 3. Germline V gene sequence: CDR1 SGHRS, CDR2 YFSETQ. Clones were read by immunoSEQ multiplex PCR, and TCRdb kept only the in-frame ones, dropping some. Here the sample spans around 93,000 clones, 88% being singletons. Sequences were obtained from blood. The chain has TRBV5-1 and TRBJ2-3, with 9 bases lining up with TRBD2. This receptor was obtained from a man aged 25-40 years in good health. CDR3 protein: CASSDSGGSTDTQYF. As DNA, the CDR3 is TGCGCCAGCAGCGATAGCGGGGGAAGCACAGATACGCAGTATTTT.